These 18 T cell receptor beta chains were sequenced from one sample in a study of cytomegalovirus exposure and HLA in healthy donors. A multiplex PCR was run with 60 Vbeta primers and 13 Jbeta primers. Assay: immunoSEQ multiplex PCR; the TCRdb copy retains only in-frame clones and omits some. Among 150,000 to 200,000 clones listed, about 68% were seen once. Input material: PBMCs. These receptors all stem from a female donor in good health and CMV-seronegative.

The V and J genes are TRBV9 and TRBJ2-7, with TRBD1 as a possible D gene (6 bases). The germline V gene has CDR1 SGDLS and CDR2 YYNGEE. Trimming shortened V by 0 bases and J by 5 bases, and 18 bases separated the two germline ends. This CDR3 region has 16 residues. The CDR3 bases are TGTGCCAGCAGCGTAGGGCCGCACAGGGAAATACACGAGCAGTACTTC. Translation: CASSVGPHREIHEQYF. Full variable domain (remainder filled in from reference TRBV9 and TRBJ2-7): DSGVTQTPKHLITATGQRVTLRCSPRSGDLSVYWYQQSLDQGLQFLIQYYNGEERAKGNILERFSAQQFPDLHSELNLSSLELGDSALYFCASSVGPHREIHEQYFGPGTRLTVT.

The rearrangement links TRBV6-1 to TRBJ1-1; 7 bases map to TRBD1. In germline, CDR1 is MNHNS, CDR2 SASEGT. The ends lost 5 bases at V and 5 bases at J; junction bases unmatched: 8. This CDR3 has 14 amino acids. The CDR3 coding sequence is TGTGCCAGCAGTCCAGACAGGGTATGGACTGAAGCTTTCTTT. Encoded protein: CASSPDRVWTEAFF.

The CDR3 region has the DNA TGTGCCAGCAGCTTAGGGGGGACTAGCGGGAGGACAGATACGCAGTATTTT. It yields the protein CASSLGGTSGRTDTQYF. V gene TRBV7-2 combines with J gene TRBJ2-3; TRBD2 matches at 15 bases. J lost 3 bases, V lost 1 base, and 2 bases had no gene match. This CDR3 comprises 17 residues. Germline V gives CDR1 SGHTA, CDR2 FQGNSA.

The genes are TRBV6-5 and TRBJ2-7, with no clear D. V lost 0 bases and J lost 3, with 12 bases in between. This CDR3 contains 15 residues. Germline values: CDR1 MNHEY, CDR2 SVGAGI. CDR3 region: CASSYSQMQRYEQYF. The CDR3 nucleotides read TGTGCCAGCAGTTACTCGCAGATGCAGCGCTACGAGCAGTACTTC.

V gene TRBV7-2 combines with J gene TRBJ2-3, with 8 bases fitting TRBD2. CDR1 and CDR2 from the germline V gene are SGHTA and FQGNSA. The V and J ends lost 6 bases and 4 bases, in that order; junction bases with no gene match: 9. The CDR3 sequence is 15 residues long. The CDR3 bases are TGTGCCAGCAGGGGCCGGGGGGGCCCCCCAGATACGCAGTATTTT. It is translated as CASRGRGGPPDTQYF.

The V gene is TRBV11-3, the J gene TRBJ1-4, with D possibly TRBD1 on 6 matching bases. Trimming took 1 base from V and 0 from J, leaving 9 bases between them. This CDR3 contains 16 residues. Germline assignment: CDR1 SGHNT and CDR2 YENEEA. CDR3 protein: CASSLGDIATNEKLFF. The CDR3 DNA reads as TGTGCCAGCAGCTTAGGGGACATCGCAACTAATGAAAAACTGTTTTTT.

CDR3 sequence: CASSQGRAGGNTGELFF. The CDR3 DNA reads TGTGCCAGCAGCCAGGGAAGAGCGGGAGGCAACACCGGGGAGCTGTTTTTT. V is TRBV14 and J is TRBJ2-2, with 9 bases that match TRBD2. Losses at the gene ends were 3 bases for V and 2 bases for J; bases not matched to a gene: 7. Germline CDR1 and CDR2: SGHDN and FVKESK. The CDR3 contains 17 residues.

In this sample, this clone turned up once. V usage is TRBV6-5 and J usage is TRBJ1-2; TRBD1 is a possible D gene (6 bases). CDR3 size: 15 residues. Germline V gene lookup returns CDR1 MNHEY and CDR2 SVGAGI. V was trimmed by 1 base and J by 4 bases, leaving 13 bases between them. Here the CDR3 reads CASSYYRTESYGYTF. CDR3 in DNA: TGTGCCAGCAGTTACTACCGGACAGAGAGCTATGGCTACACCTTC.

This clone was found a few times. The chain links TRBV7-2 to TRBJ2-7, with 7 bases matching TRBD2. The germline gives CDR1 SGHTA, CDR2 FQGNSA. CDR3 size: 14 residues. The trim removed 3 bases at V and 3 bases at J, leaving 5 bases unmatched. CDR3: CASSFAGDSYEQYF. Written as DNA, the CDR3 is TGTGCCAGCAGCTTTGCGGGAGACAGCTACGAGCAGTACTTC.

This clone showed up just a few times. The genes are TRBV9 and TRBJ1-6; D gene unclear. Germline lookup yields CDR1 SGDLS and CDR2 YYNGEE. This CDR3 is built from 14 residues. The ends were cut back, 0 bases at V and 9 bases at J, with 10 bases in the middle. CDR3 region: CASSVGTKGSPLHF. The CDR3 DNA reads as TGTGCCAGCAGCGTAGGGACTAAGGGTTCACCCCTCCACTTT.

This chain connects TRBV5-1 to TRBJ2-7, with 7 bases identical to TRBD1. V was clipped by 4 bases and J by 8 bases; unmatched bases: 6. The CDR3 runs to 12 residues. Looked up from germline, CDR1 is SGHRS and CDR2 is YFSETQ. This chain's CDR3 is CASSLETGQQYF. CDR3 in DNA: TGCGCCAGCAGCCTAGAGACAGGGCAGCAGTACTTC.

This chain joins TRBV6-5 and TRBJ2-5; 7 nucleotides align to TRBD1. Germline CDR1 MNHEY, CDR2 SVGAGI. The CDR3 contains 14 residues. V shed 7 bases, J shed 3 bases, and the junction held 8 bases outside the gene matches. The CDR3 coding sequence is TGTGCCAGCACTAACCGGGACAGAAAAGAGACCCAGTACTTC. This gives the protein CASTNRDRKETQYF.

V gene TRBV16 combines with J gene TRBJ2-7; 9 nucleotides agree with TRBD2. V shed 0 bases, J shed 6 bases, and the junction held 9 bases outside the gene matches. Germline V gene data show CDR1 as KGHSY and CDR2 as FQNENV. There are 16 residues in the CDR3. The CDR3 sequence: CASSQSVGLAGSEQYF. CDR3 nucleotide sequence: TGTGCCAGCAGCCAATCGGTGGGGCTAGCGGGAAGCGAGCAGTACTTC.

The gene calls are TRBV6-5 and TRBJ2-5, with 11 bases aligning to TRBD2. Per germline, CDR1 MNHEY and CDR2 SVGAGI. The CDR3 loop spans 14 amino acids. V was pared by 3 bases and J by 3 bases, with 0 bases of the junction left unmatched. In DNA, the CDR3 is TGTGCCAGCAGTTATAGCGGGGGGGAAGAGACCCAGTACTTC. Its protein is CASSYSGGEETQYF.

The rearrangement joins TRBV7-6 to TRBJ2-5; D uncertain. V shed 3 bases and J shed 5 bases, with 7 bases lying between them. Germline V gene lookup returns CDR1 SGHVS and CDR2 FNYEAQ. This CDR3 region has 12 residues. CDR3 region: CASSLNSETQYF. CDR3 nucleotide sequence: TGTGCCAGCAGCTTGAATAGTGAGACCCAGTACTTC.

The rearrangement links TRBV28 to TRBJ1-2; 10 bases are a match to TRBD1. Germline CDR1 is MDHEN and CDR2 is SYDVKM. The V gene end was trimmed by 8 bases and the J gene end by 7 bases; junction bases not matched to a gene: 13. The CDR3 extends over 15 amino acids. CDR3 nucleotide sequence: TGTGCCAGCGGGACAGGGGCGGCTCGGGGTAGTGGCTACACCTTC. Translation: CASGTGAARGSGYTF.

The chain has TRBV15 and TRBJ1-4; no reliable D call. The CDR3 contains 13 residues. V was pared by 3 bases and J by 8 bases, with 10 bases between. Germline CDR1 and CDR2: LNHNV and YYDKDF (reference sequence). CDR3: CATSSSAGEKLFF. CDR3 bases: TGTGCCACCAGCAGTTCGGCGGGGGAAAAACTGTTTTTT.

The V and J genes are TRBV19 and TRBJ2-3; D uncertain. V was pared by 0 bases and J by 2 bases, with 6 bases between. Germline V lookup: CDR1 LNHDA, CDR2 SQIVND (reference sequence). The CDR3 covers 14 residues. The chain's CDR3 is CASSIDTDTDTQYF. The CDR3 region has the DNA TGTGCCAGTAGTATAGACACTGACACAGATACGCAGTATTTT.